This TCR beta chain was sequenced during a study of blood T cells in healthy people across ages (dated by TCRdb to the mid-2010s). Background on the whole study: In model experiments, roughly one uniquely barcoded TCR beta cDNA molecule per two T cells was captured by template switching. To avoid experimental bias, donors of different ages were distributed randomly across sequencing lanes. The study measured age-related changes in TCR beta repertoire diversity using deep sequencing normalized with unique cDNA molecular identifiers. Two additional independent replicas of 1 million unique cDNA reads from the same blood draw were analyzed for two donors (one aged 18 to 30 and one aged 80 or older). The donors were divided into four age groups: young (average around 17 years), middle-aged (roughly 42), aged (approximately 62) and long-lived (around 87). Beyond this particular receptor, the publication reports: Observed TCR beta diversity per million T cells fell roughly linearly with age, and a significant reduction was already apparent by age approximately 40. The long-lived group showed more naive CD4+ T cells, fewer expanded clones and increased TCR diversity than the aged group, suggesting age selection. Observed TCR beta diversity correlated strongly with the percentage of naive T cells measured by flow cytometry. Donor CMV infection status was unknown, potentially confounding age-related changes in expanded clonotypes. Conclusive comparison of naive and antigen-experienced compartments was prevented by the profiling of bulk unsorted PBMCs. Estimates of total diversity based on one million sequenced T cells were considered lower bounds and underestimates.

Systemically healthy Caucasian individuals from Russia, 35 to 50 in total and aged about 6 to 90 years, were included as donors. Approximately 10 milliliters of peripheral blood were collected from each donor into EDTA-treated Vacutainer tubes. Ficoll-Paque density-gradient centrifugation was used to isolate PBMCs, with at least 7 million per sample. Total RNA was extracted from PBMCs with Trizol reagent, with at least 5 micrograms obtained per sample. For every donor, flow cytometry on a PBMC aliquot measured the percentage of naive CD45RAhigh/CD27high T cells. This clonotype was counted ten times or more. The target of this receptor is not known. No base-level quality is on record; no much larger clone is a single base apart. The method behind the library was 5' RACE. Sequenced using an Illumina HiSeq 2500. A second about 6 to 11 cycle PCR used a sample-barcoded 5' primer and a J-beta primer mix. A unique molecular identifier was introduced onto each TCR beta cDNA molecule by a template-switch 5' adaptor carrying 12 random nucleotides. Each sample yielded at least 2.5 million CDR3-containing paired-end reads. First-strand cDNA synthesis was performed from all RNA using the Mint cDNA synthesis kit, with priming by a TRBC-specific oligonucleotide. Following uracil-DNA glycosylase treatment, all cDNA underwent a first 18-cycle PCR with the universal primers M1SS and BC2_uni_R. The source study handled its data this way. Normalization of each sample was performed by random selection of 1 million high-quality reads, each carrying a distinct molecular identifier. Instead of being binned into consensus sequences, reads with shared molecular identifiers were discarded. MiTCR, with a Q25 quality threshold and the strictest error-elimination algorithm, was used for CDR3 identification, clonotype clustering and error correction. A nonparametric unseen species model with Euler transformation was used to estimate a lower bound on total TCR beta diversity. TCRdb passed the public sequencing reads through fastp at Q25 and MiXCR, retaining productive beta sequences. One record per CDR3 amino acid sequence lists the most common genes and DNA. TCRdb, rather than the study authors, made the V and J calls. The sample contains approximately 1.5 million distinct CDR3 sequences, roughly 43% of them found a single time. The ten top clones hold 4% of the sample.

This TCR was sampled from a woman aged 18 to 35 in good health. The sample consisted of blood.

CDR3 loop: CASSRLAGAYEQYF. At the DNA level, the sequence is TGTGCCAGCAGCCGACTAGCGGGGGCCTACGAGCAGTACTTC. The rearranged chain carries TRBV6-2 or TRBV6-3 and TRBJ2-7; the central 12 bases match TRBD2. CDR1 MNHEY and CDR2 SVGEGT are derived from the germline V gene. Here V drops 6 bases and J drops 2 bases, and the junction holds 2 bases not matched to any gene. The CDR3, cysteine through phenylalanine, is 14 amino acids long. Only CDR3 DNA remains: 42 bases, in frame from the first base.